These T cell receptor beta chains were read from a single sample in a study of blood T cell repertoires in COVID-19. Method: immunoSEQ multiplex PCR; TCRdb's copy keeps in-frame clones and lacks some. Of approximately 88,000 clones in the sample, more than 80% were seen once. The material sequenced was peripheral blood. Receptors originate from a woman older than 75 with acute or convalescent COVID-19. Both conserved end residues are part of each CDR3. The order of the fields is V gene, clone size, CDR3 length, J gene, D gene, CDR3 protein, CDR3 DNA. D genes are given only for firm matches. Not all rows give a size; the values are once, few, many and, for expanded clones, a class.

>TRBV7-8|.|13|TRBJ1-2|.
CASSLDTYYGYTF
TGTGCCAGCAGCCTGGACACCTACTATGGCTACACCTTC
>TRBV14|.|15|TRBJ2-7|.
CASSQGQAGTYEQYF
TGTGCCAGCAGCCAAGGCCAGGCAGGAACCTACGAGCAGTACTTC
>TRBV3-1/TRBV3-2|.|12|TRBJ1-6|.
CASSHRDSPLHF
TGTGCCAGCAGCCACCGGGATTCACCCCTCCACTTT
>TRBV30|.|12|TRBJ1-3|.
CAWTYSGNTIYF
TGTGCCTGGACCTATTCCGGAAACACCATATATTTT
>TRBV4-1|.|15|TRBJ2-7|TRBD1
CASSHPGQGAYEQYF
TGCGCCAGCAGCCACCCGGGACAGGGGGCGTACGAGCAGTACTTC
>TRBV5-1|.|16|TRBJ2-2|TRBD1
CASSLGTGGLTGELFF
TGCGCCAGCAGCTTGGGGACAGGGGGCCTGACCGGGGAGCTGTTTTTT
>TRBV10-2|.|14|TRBJ2-5|.
CASSDVTLRETQYF
TGCGCCAGCAGTGATGTGACTTTGAGGGAGACCCAGTACTTC
>TRBV25-1|few|18|TRBJ2-7|.
CASSEGPGGTWNSYEQYF
TGTGCCAGCAGTGAAGGGCCCGGGGGGACATGGAACTCCTACGAGCAGTACTTC
>TRBV6-6|.|14|TRBJ2-5|TRBD2
CASILSGGAGTQYF
TGTGCCAGCATCCTTAGCGGGGGGGCAGGGACCCAGTACTTC
>TRBV7-6|.|15|TRBJ2-2|TRBD1
CASSVTGVGTGELFF
TGTGCCAGCAGCGTAACAGGGGTTGGCACCGGGGAGCTGTTTTTT
>TRBV19|.|13|TRBJ2-7|.
CASSIGALYEQYF
TGTGCCAGTAGTATAGGGGCGTTATACGAGCAGTACTTC
>TRBV10-3|.|13|TRBJ2-5|TRBD2
CAISDPSGGAQYF
TGTGCCATCAGTGACCCTAGCGGGGGGGCCCAGTACTTC
>TRBV5-1|.|13|TRBJ2-7|TRBD1
CASSLPGQGVTYF
TGCGCCAGCAGCTTACCGGGACAGGGGGTAACGTACTTC
>TRBV19|.|15|TRBJ2-3|TRBD2
CASISSGESTDTQYF
TGTGCCAGTATCTCTAGCGGGGAAAGCACAGATACGCAGTATTTT
>TRBV19|.|13|TRBJ2-7|TRBD1
CASRTGEGYEQYF
TGTGCCAGCAGGACAGGGGAGGGCTACGAGCAGTACTTC
>TRBV6-1|few|16|TRBJ2-3|TRBD2
CASSEYYAGVFNTQYF
TGTGCCAGCAGTGAATATTACGCGGGAGTGTTTAATACGCAGTATTTT
>TRBV4-2|once|14|TRBJ1-1|TRBD1
CASSQLDRGVLAFF
TGTGCCAGCAGCCAACTAGACAGGGGTGTTTTGGCTTTCTTT
>TRBV5-1|once|17|TRBJ1-1|.
CASSLVPGGGMNTEAFF
TGCGCCAGCAGCTTGGTCCCCGGGGGGGGGATGAACACTGAAGCTTTCTTT
>TRBV7-9|.|17|TRBJ2-3|TRBD2
CASSSKLAGARGDTQYF
TGTGCCAGCAGCTCCAAACTAGCGGGGGCCCGGGGGGATACGCAGTATTTT
>TRBV2|.|11|TRBJ2-3|.
CATSGRDTQYF
TGTGCCACCTCGGGGAGGGATACGCAGTATTTT
>TRBV20-1|.|12|TRBJ2-7|.
CSASQNSYEQYF
TGCAGTGCTAGTCAAAACTCCTACGAGCAGTACTTC
>TRBV11-2|.|14|TRBJ1-1|.
CASSNAKQHTEAFF
TGTGCCAGCAGCAACGCGAAACAGCACACTGAAGCTTTCTTT
>TRBV11-3|few|15|TRBJ2-2|.
CASSLGLVNTGELFF
TGTGCCAGCAGCTTAGGACTTGTTAACACCGGGGAGCTGTTTTTT
>TRBV7-9|.|13|TRBJ2-1|TRBD2
CASTGLAGNEQFF
TGTGCCAGCACGGGACTAGCGGGTAATGAGCAGTTCTTC
>TRBV3-1/TRBV3-2|.|15|TRBJ1-1|TRBD1
CASSQEGTENTEAFF
TGTGCCAGCAGCCAAGAGGGGACAGAGAACACTGAAGCTTTCTTT
>TRBV3-1/TRBV3-2|once|14|TRBJ1-2|TRBD1
CASSHRDRVNGYTF
TGTGCCAGCAGCCACCGGGACAGGGTAAATGGCTACACCTTC
>TRBV25-1|.|15|TRBJ1-1|.
CASSEYSAGLTEAFF
TGTGCCAGCAGTGAATATTCGGCAGGGCTCACTGAAGCTTTCTTT
>TRBV30|once|13|TRBJ2-1|TRBD2
CAWSLAGDTEQFF
TGTGCCTGGAGTTTGGCGGGAGATACTGAGCAGTTCTTC
>TRBV6-2/TRBV6-3|.|14|TRBJ1-1|TRBD1
CASSYFGQGTEAFF
TGTGCCAGCAGTTACTTCGGACAGGGGACTGAAGCTTTCTTT
>TRBV6-5|.|15|TRBJ2-7|TRBD1
CASSYGDRESREQYF
TGTGCCAGCAGTTATGGGGACAGGGAGAGTCGCGAGCAGTACTTC
>TRBV9|.|15|TRBJ2-3|.
CASSVDGREADTQYF
TGTGCCAGCAGCGTAGACGGGAGAGAGGCAGATACGCAGTATTTT
>TRBV15|.|15|TRBJ2-1|TRBD2
CATSPLSGSVDEQFF
TGTGCCACCAGCCCCTTGAGCGGGAGTGTCGATGAGCAGTTCTTC
>TRBV6-2/TRBV6-3|.|16|TRBJ2-4|.
CASSYRGSTAKNIQYF
TGTGCCAGCAGTTACCGGGGGAGTACAGCCAAAAACATTCAGTACTTC
>TRBV9|.|16|TRBJ2-5|TRBD2
CASSVTSGGAGETQYF
TGTGCCAGCAGCGTAACCAGCGGGGGGGCCGGAGAGACCCAGTACTTC
>TRBV4-1|.|15|TRBJ1-2|.
CASSQDQGTNYGYTF
TGCGCCAGCAGCCAAGATCAGGGAACTAACTATGGCTACACCTTC
>TRBV5-1|few|14|TRBJ1-2|TRBD1
CASSRDRGLDGYTF
TGCGCCAGCAGCAGGGACAGGGGGCTGGATGGCTACACCTTC
>TRBV30|.|16|TRBJ1-1|.
CAWSRPRDSSNTEAFF
TGTGCCTGGAGTCGACCCCGGGACTCTTCAAACACTGAAGCTTTCTTT
>TRBV20-1|.|15|TRBJ2-7|.
CSASSPPAYPYEQYF
TGCAGTGCTAGTTCCCCCCCTGCGTATCCCTACGAGCAGTACTTC
>TRBV30|.|13|TRBJ2-2|.
CAWTSWQGGELFF
TGTGCCTGGACGTCCTGGCAGGGCGGGGAGCTGTTTTTT
>TRBV9|.|14|TRBJ2-3|TRBD2
CASSRRGEWDTQYF
TGTGCCAGCAGCCGGCGGGGGGAGTGGGATACGCAGTATTTT
>TRBV29-1|.|12|TRBJ1-5|.
CSAIQVGQPQHF
TGCAGCGCGATACAGGTCGGGCAGCCCCAGCATTTT
>TRBV11-2|few|18|TRBJ2-3|.
CASSLGLPSKSITDTQYF
TGTGCCAGCAGCTTAGGGCTCCCCAGTAAATCGATCACAGATACGCAGTATTTT
>TRBV7-8|.|14|TRBJ1-6|TRBD1
CASSSDRGNSPLHF
TGTGCCAGCAGCTCGGACAGGGGAAATTCACCCCTCCACTTT
>TRBV5-8|.|17|TRBJ2-1|TRBD2
CASSSQIGLAGAFEQFF
TGTGCCAGCAGCTCCCAGATCGGACTAGCGGGAGCTTTCGAGCAGTTCTTC
>TRBV11-2|.|14|TRBJ2-1|.
CASSRWQGEAGQFF
TGTGCCAGCAGCAGGTGGCAGGGTGAGGCCGGGCAGTTCTTC
>TRBV30|.|15|TRBJ1-1|TRBD1
CAWRTPGQGSGEAFF
TGTGCCTGGAGAACCCCGGGACAGGGATCGGGTGAAGCTTTCTTT
>TRBV2|.|14|TRBJ2-1|TRBD1
CASRLRQGRDEQFF
TGTGCCAGCAGACTCAGACAGGGCCGAGATGAGCAGTTCTTC
>TRBV18|.|13|TRBJ1-2|.
CASSPPRVHGYTF
TGTGCCAGCTCACCACCGCGGGTACATGGCTACACCTTC
>TRBV6-5|.|13|TRBJ1-5|TRBD1
CASSLTGLQPQHF
TGTGCCAGCAGTTTGACAGGGCTCCAGCCCCAGCATTTT
>TRBV6-1|.|15|TRBJ1-2|.
CASSEPGRGENGYTF
TGTGCCAGCAGTGAACCCGGCAGGGGCGAGAATGGCTACACCTTC
>TRBV2|.|14|TRBJ2-7|.
CASSRPYQDYEQYF
TGTGCCAGCAGCCGACCCTACCAGGACTACGAGCAGTACTTC
>TRBV11-2|once|14|TRBJ2-5|.
CASSSLTVGETQYF
TGTGCCAGCAGTTCTCTAACAGTGGGCGAGACCCAGTACTTC
>TRBV7-2|.|15|TRBJ1-2|TRBD1
CASSLTGGANYGYTF
TGTGCCAGCAGTCTCACAGGGGGGGCTAACTATGGCTACACCTTC
>TRBV30|.|14|TRBJ2-3|TRBD1
CAWGQGASTDTQYF
TGTGCCTGGGGACAGGGGGCGAGCACAGATACGCAGTATTTT
>TRBV4-2|once|16|TRBJ2-1|TRBD2
CASSQDVRGAYNEQFF
TGTGCCAGCAGCCAAGATGTACGGGGGGCCTACAATGAGCAGTTCTTC
>TRBV7-8|.|11|TRBJ2-7|.
CASSLRTKQYF
TGTGCCAGCAGCCTACGGACTAAGCAGTACTTC
>TRBV25-1|.|15|TRBJ2-5|.
CASSEGGSPKETQYF
TGTGCCAGCAGTGAAGGAGGCAGCCCGAAAGAGACCCAGTACTTC
>TRBV4-2|.|15|TRBJ2-1|TRBD2
CASSRSGTSYNEQFF
TGTGCCAGCAGCCGGAGCGGGACCTCCTACAATGAGCAGTTCTTC
>TRBV3-1/TRBV3-2|once|19|TRBJ2-3|TRBD2
CASSQGPAGGPGSTDTQYF
TGTGCCAGCAGCCAAGGGCCAGCGGGAGGGCCTGGGAGCACAGATACGCAGTATTTT
>TRBV5-1|few|16|TRBJ2-3|TRBD2
CASSPRLAGGQDTQYF
TGCGCCAGCAGCCCTCGACTAGCGGGGGGGCAAGATACGCAGTATTTT